This TCR beta chain emerged from a study of T cells in women clearing cervical HPV infection. CDR3 length equals 15 residues. Germline values: CDR1 WNHNN, CDR2 SYGVQD (reference sequence). V was pared by 3 bases and J by 5 bases, with 14 bases between. Repertoires were generated with immunoSEQ multiplex PCR, while TCRdb's copy carries only in-frame clones and drops some. The listing contains roughly 22,000 clones. Note on this clone: From the germline J gene comes the end of the CDR3, since the read stops 3 residues before it.

The V call is TRBV10-1, the J call TRBJ2-1, with a tentative D call TRBD2 (5 bases). Sequencing was carried out using blood buffy coat. The clonotype comes from a woman aged 18-70 years with a cervical HPV16 infection that either progressed to CIN3+ or cleared (not recorded which). The CDR3 DNA, read in part, is TGCGCCAGCAGTGATCTAGCTGACATAAACAATGAG. Amino acid sequence: CASSDLADINNE. The whole CDR3 protein reads CASSDLADINNEQFF.